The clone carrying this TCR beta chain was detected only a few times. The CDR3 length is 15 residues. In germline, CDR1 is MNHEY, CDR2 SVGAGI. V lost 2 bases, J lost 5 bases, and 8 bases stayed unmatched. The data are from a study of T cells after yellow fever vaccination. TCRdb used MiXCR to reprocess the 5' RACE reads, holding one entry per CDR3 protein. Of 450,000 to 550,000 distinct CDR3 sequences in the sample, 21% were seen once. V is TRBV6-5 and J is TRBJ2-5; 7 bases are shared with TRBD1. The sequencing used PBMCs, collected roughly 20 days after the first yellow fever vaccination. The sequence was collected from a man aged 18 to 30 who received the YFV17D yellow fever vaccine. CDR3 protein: CASSYGGQVGETQYF. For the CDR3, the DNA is TGTGCCAGCAGTTACGGTGGACAGGTTGGGGAGACCCAGTACTTC.